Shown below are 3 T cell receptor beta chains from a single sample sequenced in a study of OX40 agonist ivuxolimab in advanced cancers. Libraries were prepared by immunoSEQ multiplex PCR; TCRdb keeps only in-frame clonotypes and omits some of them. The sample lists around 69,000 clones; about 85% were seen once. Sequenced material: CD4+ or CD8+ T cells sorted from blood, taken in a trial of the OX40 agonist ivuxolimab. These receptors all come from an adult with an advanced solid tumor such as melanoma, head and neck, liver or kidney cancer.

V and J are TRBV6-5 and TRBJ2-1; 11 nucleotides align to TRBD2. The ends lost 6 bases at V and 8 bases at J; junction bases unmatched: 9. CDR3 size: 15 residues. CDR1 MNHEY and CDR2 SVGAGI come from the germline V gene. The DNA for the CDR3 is TGTGCCAGCAGACAACTAGCGGGAGTTTACCATGAGCAGTTCTTC. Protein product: CASRQLAGVYHEQFF.

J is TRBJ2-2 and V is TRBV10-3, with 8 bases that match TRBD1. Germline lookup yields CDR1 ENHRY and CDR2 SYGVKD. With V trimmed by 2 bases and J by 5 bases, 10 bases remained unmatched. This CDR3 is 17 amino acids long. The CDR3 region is CAISEGGTGGVTGELFF. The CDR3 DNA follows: TGTGCCATCAGTGAGGGTGGTACAGGGGGTGTTACCGGGGAGCTGTTTTTT.

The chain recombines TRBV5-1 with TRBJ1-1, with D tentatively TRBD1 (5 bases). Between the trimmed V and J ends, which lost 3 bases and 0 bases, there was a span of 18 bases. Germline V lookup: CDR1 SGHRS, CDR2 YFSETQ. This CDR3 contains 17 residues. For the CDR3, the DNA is TGCGCCAGCAGCTGGGGACGGTCACCCGTTATGAACACTGAAGCTTTCTTT. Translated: CASSWGRSPVMNTEAFF.